The 22 T cell receptor beta chains below were found in one sample sequenced in a study of blood T cell repertoires in COVID-19 (dated by TCRdb to 2020 to 2021). The library was built by means of the immunoSEQ multiplex PCR assay. TCRdb provides this immuneACCESS table in a form limited to in-frame rearrangements. Some clones are lacking; in checked studies, under half of them reflect an unresolved V gene, and why the rest are absent is not known. The sample contains 100,000 to 150,000 clones, around four fifths of them found a single time. The top ten clonotypes cover 6% of the sample. Sample: peripheral blood. These receptors came from a man at least 80 years old with COVID-19, enrolled during active disease.

V is TRBV6-5 and J is TRBJ2-5; TRBD2 matches at 10 bases. CDR1 is MNHEY, CDR2 SVGAGI, per germline. J lost 3 bases, V lost 9 bases, and 7 bases had no gene match. This CDR3 comprises 14 residues. DNA of the CDR3: TGTGCCAGTACCTCCGGGACTAGCGAAGAGACCCAGTACTTC. Translation: CASTSGTSEETQYF.

The rearrangement links TRBV5-1 to TRBJ1-3; D is undetermined. The V end was cut by 4 bases, the J end by 2 bases, with 13 bases between. CDR3 length equals 15 residues. Germline V gene data show CDR1 as SGHRS and CDR2 as YFSETQ. The CDR3 sequence: CASSSSGQAGNTIYF. CDR3 DNA: TGCGCCAGCAGCAGCTCCGGTCAGGCTGGAAACACCATATATTTT.

The CDR3 DNA reads TGTGCCAGCAAGGGACTAGCGGGAGCTTACGAGCAGTACTTC. It codes for CASKGLAGAYEQYF. The chain has TRBV6-5 and TRBJ2-7, with 14 bases fitting TRBD2. The CDR3 runs 14 residues. CDR1 is MNHEY, CDR2 SVGAGI, per germline. Losses at the gene ends were 7 bases for V and 4 bases for J; bases not matched to a gene: 3.

The chain employs TRBV28 and TRBJ1-1; 8 nucleotides align to TRBD1. Unmatched junction bases numbered 9, after V lost 5 bases and J lost 1 base. The CDR3 runs to 16 residues. Germline V gene sequence: CDR1 MDHEN, CDR2 SYDVKM. The CDR3 here is CASSLGRQGRNTEAFF. Here the CDR3 DNA reads TGTGCCAGCAGTCTGGGTCGACAGGGGAGGAACACTGAAGCTTTCTTT.

This clone was seen only a few times. The gene calls are TRBV3-1 (or the pseudogene TRBV3-2) and TRBJ2-2, with D hard to call. Trimming cost V 1 base and J 7 bases, with 4 bases left between them. The CDR3 totals 12 residues. Germline V gives CDR1 LGHDT, CDR2 YNNKEL (reference sequence). The CDR3 DNA follows: TGTGCCAGCAGCCAAGTCGTCGGGGAGCTGTTTTTT. Amino acids: CASSQVVGELFF.

This chain uses TRBV5-5 with TRBJ1-1, with D tentatively TRBD1 (5 bases). V was shortened by 1 base and J by 1 base, with 11 bases between the two germline ends. The CDR3 loop spans 15 amino acids. Germline loops: CDR1 SGHKS, CDR2 YYEKEE (reference sequence). Written as DNA, the CDR3 is TGTGCCAGCAGCTTGTTGCCACAGGAGAACACTGAAGCTTTCTTT. It yields the protein CASSLLPQENTEAFF. The full variable domain, completed using reference TRBV5-5 and TRBJ1-1, is DAGVTQSPTHLIKTRGQQVTLRCSPISGHKSVSWYQQVLGQGPQFIFQYYEKEERGRGNFPDRFSARQFPNYSSELNVNALLLGDSALYLCASSLLPQENTEAFFGQGTRLTVV.

The V gene is TRBV7-2, the J gene TRBJ2-3, with a tentative D call TRBD2 (5 bases). CDR1 is SGHTA and CDR2 is FQGNSA in the germline V gene. The CDR3 is 12 amino acids. The V and J ends lost 5 bases and 5 bases respectively, with 8 bases between them. CDR3 amino acids: CASSGLLDTQYF. CDR3 nucleotides: TGTGCCAGCAGCGGACTTTTAGATACGCAGTATTTT.

The V gene is TRBV29-1, the J gene TRBJ2-7, with D tentatively TRBD2 (7 bases). V was cut by 3 bases and J by 6 bases, with 15 bases left in between. Germline V gene lookup returns CDR1 SQVTM and CDR2 ANQGSEA. This CDR3 spans 13 amino acids. Here the CDR3 DNA reads TGCAGCGTTGAGGGGGGGGCCGTGCGCGAGCAGTACTTC. Translating it yields CSVEGGAVREQYF.

V and J are TRBV2 and TRBJ2-5; 10 nucleotides line up with TRBD1. V was pared by 4 bases and J by 3 bases, with 5 bases of the junction left unmatched. The CDR3 covers 15 residues. Germline values: CDR1 SNHLY, CDR2 FYNNEI. DNA of the CDR3: TGTGCCAGCAGTGGCCCGGACAGGGGGGAAGAGACCCAGTACTTC. Its translation: CASSGPDRGEETQYF.

V gene TRBV6-5 combines with J gene TRBJ2-1; 11 bases match TRBD2. Germline trimming cut 8 bases from V and 5 bases from J; bases unmatched to any gene: 8. Germline CDR1 is MNHEY and CDR2 is SVGAGI. This CDR3 is built from 15 residues. The CDR3 here is CASHLAGGGNNEQFF. The CDR3 region has the DNA TGTGCCAGCCACTTAGCGGGAGGGGGGAACAATGAGCAGTTCTTC.

The chain joins TRBV7-9 to TRBJ2-1; TRBD2 matches 13 bases. The J segment lost 5 bases and the V segment lost 3 bases, leaving 7 bases of the junction unmatched. The CDR3 has 17 residues. Germline loops: CDR1 SEHNR, CDR2 FQNEAQ (reference sequence). Here the CDR3 reads CASSFFVTSGRHNEQFF. CDR3 bases: TGTGCCAGCAGCTTCTTCGTGACTAGCGGGAGGCACAATGAGCAGTTCTTC. The full variable domain, completed using reference TRBV7-9 and TRBJ2-1, is DTGVSQNPRHKITKRGQNVTFRCDPISEHNRLYWYRQTLGQGPEFLTYFQNEAQLEKSRLLSDRFSAERPKGSFSTLEIQRTEQGDSAMYLCASSFFVTSGRHNEQFFGPGTRLTVL.

The chain employs TRBV6-5 and TRBJ2-7; D is perhaps TRBD1 (6 bases). This CDR3 contains 14 residues. The ends were cut back, 4 bases at V and 3 bases at J, with 13 bases in the middle. Looked up from germline, CDR1 is MNHEY and CDR2 is SVGAGI. CDR3 DNA sequence: TGTGCCAGCAGTTTAACCCGGGACAACTACGAGCAGTACTTC. Protein: CASSLTRDNYEQYF.

The chain employs TRBV5-5 and TRBJ2-5; 8 nucleotides agree with TRBD1. This CDR3 has 15 amino acids. Germline CDR1 and CDR2: SGHKS and YYEKEE (reference sequence). Trimming took 3 bases from V and 2 from J; bases not matched to a gene: 6. The CDR3 is CASSSDRGEQETQYF. The CDR3 region has the DNA TGTGCCAGCAGCTCCGACAGGGGTGAGCAAGAGACCCAGTACTTC. Looking up the rest from reference TRBV5-5 and TRBJ2-5 gives the full variable domain: DAGVTQSPTHLIKTRGQQVTLRCSPISGHKSVSWYQQVLGQGPQFIFQYYEKEERGRGNFPDRFSARQFPNYSSELNVNALLLGDSALYLCASSSDRGEQETQYFGPGTRLLVL.

The chain links TRBV20-1 to TRBJ2-7; 9 bases are shared with TRBD2. Losses at the gene ends were 3 bases for V and 3 bases for J; bases not matched to a gene: 6. The CDR3 runs 14 residues. Germline V gives CDR1 DFQATT, CDR2 SNEGSKA (reference sequence). CDR3 region: CSASETSGIYEQYF. In DNA, the CDR3 is TGCAGTGCTAGTGAGACTAGCGGAATCTACGAGCAGTACTTC.

The chain is built from TRBV20-1 and TRBJ1-2; D perhaps matches TRBD1 (5 bases). The CDR3 has 14 residues. V was trimmed by 3 bases and J by 4 bases, leaving 15 bases between them. Germline assignment: CDR1 DFQATT and CDR2 SNEGSKA (reference sequence). CDR3 loop: CSASDQGRLYGYTF. The CDR3 DNA reads TGCAGTGCTAGTGACCAGGGCAGACTCTATGGCTACACCTTC.

V is TRBV7-2 and J is TRBJ2-1; D gene uncertain. Germline V gene data show CDR1 as SGHTA and CDR2 as FQGNSA. V was pared by 1 base and J by 4 bases, with 5 bases between. The CDR3 loop spans 13 amino acids. The CDR3 here is CASSLGLYNEQFF. The CDR3 DNA follows: TGTGCCAGCAGCTTAGGGCTTTACAATGAGCAGTTCTTC. Drawing the rest from reference TRBV7-2 and TRBJ2-1, the complete variable domain is GAGVSQSPSNKVTEKGKDVELRCDPISGHTALYWYRQSLGQGLEFLIYFQGNSAPDKSGLPSDRFSAERTGGSVSTLTIQRTQQEDSAVYLCASSLGLYNEQFFGPGTRLTVL.

The chain couples TRBV19 to TRBJ1-2; a possible D gene is TRBD1 (6 bases). Germline V gives CDR1 LNHDA, CDR2 SQIVND (reference sequence). V was trimmed by 7 bases and J by 3 bases, leaving 15 bases between them. This CDR3 is built from 14 residues. This chain's CDR3 is CASTLEQGDYGYTF. In DNA, the CDR3 is TGTGCCAGTACCCTTGAACAGGGAGACTATGGCTACACCTTC.

J is TRBJ2-5 and V is TRBV27; no reliable D call. CDR3 length: 14 amino acids. Trimming removed 3 bases from V and 3 bases from J, with 11 bases in between. The germline CDR1 and CDR2 sequences are MNHEY and SMNVEV (reference sequence). The CDR3 DNA reads TGTGCCAGCAGTTTCGCGGCAGTAAAAGAGACCCAGTACTTC. It translates to CASSFAAVKETQYF.

The gene calls are TRBV10-3 and TRBJ2-7; D possibly corresponds to TRBD2 (5 bases). Germline-derived CDR1 and CDR2 are ENHRY and SYGVKD. The CDR3 is 14 amino acids. Trimming cost V 2 bases and J 2 bases, with 10 bases left between them. The CDR3 DNA is TGTGCCATCAGTGAGGAGGGAAGGGCCTACGAGCAGTACTTC. This codes for CAISEEGRAYEQYF.

The CDR3 DNA sequence: TGTGCCAGTAGTATAGCCCGTTTTGCCGGGGAGCTGTTTTTT. Translating it yields CASSIARFAGELFF. V usage is TRBV19 and J usage is TRBJ2-2, with no clear D. Germline V gene sequence: CDR1 LNHDA, CDR2 SQIVND (reference sequence). V was cut by 1 base and J by 6 bases, with 9 bases left in between. The CDR3 loop spans 14 amino acids.

This clone was seen repeatedly, ten times or more. The chain links TRBV19 to TRBJ2-7; D perhaps matches TRBD2 (6 bases). V lost 5 bases and J 0 bases, leaving 14 bases between the germline ends. This CDR3 contains 15 residues. Germline assignment: CDR1 LNHDA and CDR2 SQIVND (reference sequence). CDR3 in DNA: TGTGCCAGTAGTGTGGCGGGGTCTAGCTCCTACGAGCAGTACTTC. It yields the protein CASSVAGSSSYEQYF.

J is TRBJ1-1 and V is TRBV19; unclear D gene. CDR1 LNHDA and CDR2 SQIVND come from the germline V gene (reference sequence). V gave up 1 base and J gave up 1 base, with 7 bases separating them. The CDR3 extends over 14 amino acids. The DNA for the CDR3 is TGTGCCAGTAGTATAGGTAGACAGAACACTGAAGCTTTCTTT. The encoded protein is CASSIGRQNTEAFF.